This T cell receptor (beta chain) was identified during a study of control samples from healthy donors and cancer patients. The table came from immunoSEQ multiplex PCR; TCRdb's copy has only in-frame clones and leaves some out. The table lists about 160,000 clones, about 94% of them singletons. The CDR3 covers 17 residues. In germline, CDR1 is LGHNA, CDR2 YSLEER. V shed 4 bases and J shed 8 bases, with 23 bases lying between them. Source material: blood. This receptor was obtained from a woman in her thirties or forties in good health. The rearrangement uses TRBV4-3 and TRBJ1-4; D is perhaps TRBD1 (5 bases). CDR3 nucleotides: TGCGCCAGCAGCCCTCGGCCCCCCAGGGAATCTCAGGAAAAACTGTTTTTT. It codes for CASSPRPPRESQEKLFF.